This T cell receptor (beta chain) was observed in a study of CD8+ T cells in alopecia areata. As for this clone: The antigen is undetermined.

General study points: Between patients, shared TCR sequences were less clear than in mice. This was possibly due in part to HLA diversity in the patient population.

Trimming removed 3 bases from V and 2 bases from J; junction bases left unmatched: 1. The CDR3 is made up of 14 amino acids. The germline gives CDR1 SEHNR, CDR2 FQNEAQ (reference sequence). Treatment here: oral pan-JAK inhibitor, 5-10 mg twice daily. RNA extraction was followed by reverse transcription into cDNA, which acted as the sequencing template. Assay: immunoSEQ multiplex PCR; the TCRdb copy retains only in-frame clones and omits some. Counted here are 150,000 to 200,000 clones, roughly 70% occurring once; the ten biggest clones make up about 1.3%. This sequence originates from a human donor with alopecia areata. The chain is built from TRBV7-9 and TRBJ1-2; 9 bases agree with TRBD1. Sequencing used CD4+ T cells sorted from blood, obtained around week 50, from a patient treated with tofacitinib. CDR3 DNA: TGTGCCAGCAGCTTCGGGACAGGGAACTATGGCTACACCTTC. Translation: CASSFGTGNYGYTF.